This record covers a single TCR beta chain. The data derive from a study of blood T cell repertoires in COVID-19. The data were produced by immunoSEQ multiplex PCR, yet TCRdb's version contains in-frame clones alone and is incomplete. The table lists 400,000 to 450,000 clones, 89% of them singletons. V lost 6 bases, J lost 2 bases, and 9 bases stayed unmatched. The CDR3 runs 16 residues. Germline V gene data show CDR1 as ENHRY and CDR2 as SYGVKD. V is TRBV10-3 and J is TRBJ2-3, with 9 positions matching TRBD1. Sequencing used peripheral blood. The receptor was derived from a woman between 35 and 50 years old with COVID-19, enrolled during active disease. The CDR3 region has the DNA TGTGCCATCAGCCGGGACAGGGAGGAGCACACAGATACGCAGTATTTT. It codes for CAISRDREEHTDTQYF.